What follows describes a single TCR beta chain. What it recognizes is unknown. The CDR3 totals 15 residues. Trimming cost V 3 bases and J 11 bases; bases outside gene matches: 12. Per germline, CDR1 SGDLS and CDR2 YYNGEE. This record comes from a study of T-cell memory formation after mild COVID-19. Study observations and caveats: The study detected some responding clones in pre-infection memory, suggesting cross-reactive memory joined.

Researchers used 5'RACE with constant-segment primers to make TCR alpha and TCR beta cDNA libraries that carry sample barcodes and UMIs. A single record per CDR3 protein comes from TCRdb applying MiXCR to the 5' RACE reads. The sample yields some 110,000 distinct CDR3 sequences, over 15% seen once. The source of this sequence is an adult woman who had mild COVID-19 (a few samples of this study predate the infection). Cell type and time point are not known. The J gene is TRBJ2-1, the V gene TRBV9, with 9 bases aligning to TRBD2. Sequencing used PBMCs or a T cell subset sorted from them (not recorded which). CDR3 coding DNA: TGTGCCAGCAGCGGTCCACTAGCGGGCGGTTCAAAGCAGTTCTTC. This translates into CASSGPLAGGSKQFF. The full variable domain, its missing parts supplied by reference TRBV9 and TRBJ2-1, is DSGVTQTPKHLITATGQRVTLRCSPRSGDLSVYWYQQSLDQGLQFLIQYYNGEERAKGNILERFSAQQFPDLHSELNLSSLELGDSALYFCASSGPLAGGSKQFFGPGTRLTVL.